Listed below are T cell receptor beta chains from one sample, sequenced in a study of blood T cell repertoires in COVID-19. Method: immunoSEQ multiplex PCR; TCRdb's copy keeps in-frame clones and lacks some. The sample has about 250,000 clones; approximately 90% are singletons. The sequencing sample was made of PBMCs or T cells enriched from blood (not recorded which). Source of these receptors: a woman between 18 and 29 years old who had recovered from COVID-19. Both conserved end residues are part of each CDR3. A D gene is named only where the DNA matches it firmly. The listing skips clone size in some rows; elsewhere it reads once, few, many or a size class.

v_call: TRBV13; d_call: .; j_call: TRBJ1-1; clone_size: .; cdr3_aa: CASSLVQANTEAFF; cdr3_nt: TGTGCCAGCAGCTTAGTCCAGGCGAACACTGAAGCTTTCTTT
v_call: TRBV5-6; d_call: TRBD1; j_call: TRBJ2-7; clone_size: .; cdr3_aa: CASRLRPGQGQREQYF; cdr3_nt: TGTGCCAGCAGACTCCGACCGGGACAGGGTCAACGCGAGCAGTACTTC
v_call: TRBV7-9; d_call: TRBD2; j_call: TRBJ2-1; clone_size: .; cdr3_aa: CASSLVFSAGGTYNEQFF; cdr3_nt: TGTGCCAGCAGCTTAGTATTCAGCGCGGGGGGGACCTACAATGAGCAGTTCTTC
v_call: TRBV28; d_call: .; j_call: TRBJ1-2; clone_size: .; cdr3_aa: CASSSFPYGYTF; cdr3_nt: TGTGCCAGCAGTTCCTTTCCTTATGGCTACACCTTC
v_call: TRBV7-9; d_call: TRBD1; j_call: TRBJ1-1; clone_size: once; cdr3_aa: CASSFTGGTTEAFF; cdr3_nt: TGTGCCAGCAGCTTCACAGGGGGGACCACTGAAGCTTTCTTT
v_call: TRBV29-1; d_call: .; j_call: TRBJ1-1; clone_size: .; cdr3_aa: CSVQYTEAFF; cdr3_nt: TGCAGCGTGCAGTACACTGAAGCTTTCTTT
v_call: TRBV7-9; d_call: .; j_call: TRBJ1-5; clone_size: .; cdr3_aa: CASSFMGQGNQPQHF; cdr3_nt: TGTGCCAGCAGCTTCATGGGGCAGGGCAATCAGCCCCAGCATTTT
v_call: TRBV7-2; d_call: .; j_call: TRBJ1-2; clone_size: once; cdr3_aa: CASSLDIWGYTF; cdr3_nt: TGTGCCAGCAGCTTAGACATTTGGGGCTACACCTTC
v_call: TRBV7-9; d_call: .; j_call: TRBJ1-2; clone_size: .; cdr3_aa: CASSFINPTAPNYGYTF; cdr3_nt: TGTGCCAGCAGCTTCATAAACCCGACAGCCCCTAACTATGGCTACACCTTC
v_call: TRBV5-1; d_call: TRBD1; j_call: TRBJ1-4; clone_size: .; cdr3_aa: CASSPGQGANEKLFF; cdr3_nt: TGCGCCAGCAGCCCCGGACAGGGAGCTAATGAAAAACTGTTTTTT
v_call: TRBV5-1; d_call: .; j_call: TRBJ2-2; clone_size: .; cdr3_aa: CASRGINTGELFF; cdr3_nt: TGCGCCAGCCGGGGGATCAACACCGGGGAGCTGTTTTTT
v_call: TRBV27; d_call: .; j_call: TRBJ2-7; clone_size: .; cdr3_aa: CASSSHRDPYEQYF; cdr3_nt: TGTGCCAGCAGTTCCCACAGGGACCCCTACGAGCAGTACTTC
v_call: TRBV7-9; d_call: TRBD1; j_call: TRBJ1-2; clone_size: once; cdr3_aa: CASRWTGGAKDGYTF; cdr3_nt: TGTGCCAGCAGGTGGACAGGGGGCGCGAAGGATGGCTACACCTTC
v_call: TRBV19; d_call: TRBD1; j_call: TRBJ1-1; clone_size: .; cdr3_aa: CASSISGQGAEAFF; cdr3_nt: TGTGCCAGTAGTATCTCGGGACAGGGGGCTGAAGCTTTCTTT
v_call: TRBV28; d_call: TRBD1; j_call: TRBJ2-7; clone_size: .; cdr3_aa: CASRGTGGVYEQYF; cdr3_nt: TGTGCCAGCAGGGGGACAGGGGGGGTATACGAGCAGTACTTC
v_call: TRBV5-5; d_call: TRBD1; j_call: TRBJ2-7; clone_size: .; cdr3_aa: CASSPFPGQAFYEQYF; cdr3_nt: TGTGCCAGCAGCCCCTTCCCGGGACAGGCCTTTTACGAGCAGTACTTC
v_call: TRBV30; d_call: .; j_call: TRBJ1-1; clone_size: .; cdr3_aa: CAWSLSLRDIEAFF; cdr3_nt: TGTGCCTGGAGTTTATCCCTCCGCGACATAGAAGCTTTCTTT
v_call: TRBV4-2; d_call: TRBD1; j_call: TRBJ2-2; clone_size: .; cdr3_aa: CASSEGQGHTGELFF; cdr3_nt: TGTGCCAGCAGCGAGGGACAGGGGCACACCGGGGAGCTGTTTTTT
v_call: TRBV7-9; d_call: TRBD2; j_call: TRBJ2-5; clone_size: .; cdr3_aa: CATSKAGPYQETQYF; cdr3_nt: TGTGCCACCTCAAAAGCGGGGCCGTACCAAGAGACCCAGTACTTC
v_call: TRBV10-3; d_call: TRBD2; j_call: TRBJ2-2; clone_size: .; cdr3_aa: CAISSEPALAGGPTGELFF; cdr3_nt: TGTGCCATCAGTTCCGAGCCGGCACTAGCGGGGGGACCAACCGGGGAGCTGTTTTTT
v_call: TRBV5-4; d_call: .; j_call: TRBJ2-3; clone_size: .; cdr3_aa: CASSPGGSTDTQYF; cdr3_nt: TGTGCCAGCAGCCCTGGCGGTAGCACAGATACGCAGTATTTT
v_call: TRBV24-1; d_call: TRBD2; j_call: TRBJ2-5; clone_size: .; cdr3_aa: CATSDSGVETQYF; cdr3_nt: TGTGCCACCTCGGATAGCGGGGTGGAGACCCAGTACTTC
v_call: TRBV12-3/TRBV12-4; d_call: .; j_call: TRBJ1-1; clone_size: .; cdr3_aa: CASSTTGNTEAFF; cdr3_nt: TGTGCCAGCAGCACAACGGGGAACACTGAAGCTTTCTTT
v_call: TRBV10-3; d_call: .; j_call: TRBJ1-6; clone_size: .; cdr3_aa: CAIRDREEADNSPLHF; cdr3_nt: TGTGCCATCAGGGACCGGGAGGAGGCCGATAATTCACCCCTCCACTTT
v_call: TRBV2; d_call: .; j_call: TRBJ1-5; clone_size: once; cdr3_aa: CASREKGNTQPQHF; cdr3_nt: TGTGCCAGCAGGGAGAAGGGGAATACTCAGCCCCAGCATTTT
v_call: TRBV9; d_call: TRBD2; j_call: TRBJ2-5; clone_size: once; cdr3_aa: CASSVRAGDTYQETQYF; cdr3_nt: TGTGCCAGCAGCGTACGAGCGGGGGACACGTACCAAGAGACCCAGTACTTC
v_call: TRBV13; d_call: .; j_call: TRBJ1-3; clone_size: once; cdr3_aa: CASSSRYSGNTIYF; cdr3_nt: TGTGCCAGCAGCTCCAGATACTCTGGAAACACCATATATTTT
v_call: TRBV12-3/TRBV12-4; d_call: .; j_call: TRBJ1-5; clone_size: once; cdr3_aa: CASSQTGHQPQHF; cdr3_nt: TGTGCCAGCAGTCAGACAGGCCATCAGCCCCAGCATTTT
v_call: TRBV12-3/TRBV12-4; d_call: .; j_call: TRBJ1-2; clone_size: .; cdr3_aa: CASSYRPYDGYTF; cdr3_nt: TGTGCCAGCAGCTACAGGCCTTATGATGGCTACACCTTC
v_call: TRBV29-1; d_call: TRBD1; j_call: TRBJ1-1; clone_size: .; cdr3_aa: CSVEGQGARTEAFF; cdr3_nt: TGCAGCGTTGAAGGACAGGGGGCGCGTACTGAAGCTTTCTTT
v_call: TRBV6-5; d_call: .; j_call: TRBJ2-6; clone_size: .; cdr3_aa: CASKIYDRQPNVLTF; cdr3_nt: TGTGCCAGCAAGATCTATGACAGGCAGCCCAACGTCCTGACTTTC
v_call: TRBV7-3; d_call: .; j_call: TRBJ1-1; clone_size: .; cdr3_aa: CASSPSGRDTEAFF; cdr3_nt: TGTGCCAGCAGCCCTTCCGGCAGGGATACTGAAGCTTTCTTT
v_call: TRBV11-2; d_call: TRBD2; j_call: TRBJ2-3; clone_size: .; cdr3_aa: CASSLKRGALDTQYF; cdr3_nt: TGTGCCAGCAGCCTTAAGCGGGGGGCCCTAGATACGCAGTATTTT
v_call: TRBV7-8; d_call: .; j_call: TRBJ2-7; clone_size: .; cdr3_aa: CASSLALRGGPYEQYF; cdr3_nt: TGTGCCAGCAGCTTAGCGCTAAGGGGGGGGCCCTACGAGCAGTACTTC
v_call: TRBV18; d_call: .; j_call: TRBJ2-5; clone_size: .; cdr3_aa: CASSPRDTNQETQYF; cdr3_nt: TGTGCCAGCTCACCACGGGACACCAACCAAGAGACCCAGTACTTC
v_call: TRBV28; d_call: .; j_call: TRBJ1-2; clone_size: .; cdr3_aa: CASSLDIPGRVYGYTF; cdr3_nt: TGTGCCAGCAGTTTAGATATCCCGGGAAGGGTGTATGGCTACACCTTC
v_call: TRBV18; d_call: .; j_call: TRBJ1-5; clone_size: .; cdr3_aa: CASSPSTGSNQPQHF; cdr3_nt: TGTGCCAGCTCACCAAGTACAGGGAGCAATCAGCCCCAGCATTTT
v_call: TRBV5-6; d_call: .; j_call: TRBJ1-5; clone_size: .; cdr3_aa: CASSNTQVFNQPQHF; cdr3_nt: TGTGCCAGCAGCAATACACAGGTGTTCAATCAGCCCCAGCATTTT
v_call: TRBV7-2; d_call: .; j_call: TRBJ1-6; clone_size: .; cdr3_aa: CASSWQASSYNSPLHF; cdr3_nt: TGTGCCAGCAGCTGGCAGGCGAGCTCCTATAATTCACCCCTCCACTTT